Given below is one TCR beta chain in context. In its sample, this clonotype was seen a few times. Its antigen has not been determined. Qualities for individual bases were not recorded, and no much larger clone is one base off. This entry belongs to a study of T cells in Graves' hyperthyroidism and ophthalmopathy (dated by TCRdb to between 2017 and 2020). For the study in its entirety: Peripheral blood was collected at initial diagnosis, before any treatment. To identify TCR V-J signatures that set the groups apart, the researchers used a discovery cohort of roughly 100 patients, made up of about 44 with Graves' ophthalmopathy and 57 with stable Graves' hyperthyroidism. Prospective prediction of ophthalmopathy was tested in an independent validation cohort consisting of some 20 hyperthyroidism patients and 15 or so patients who later progressed to ophthalmopathy. The roughly 94 discovery patients were randomly split 7:3 into training and test sets. In addition, the study compared T-cell repertoires in thyroid tissue and in blood from roughly 6 Graves' hyperthyroidism patients. Once sampling was done, hyperthyroidism patients were given methimazole at a starting dose of 30 mg daily, whereas ophthalmopathy patients were given high-dose intravenous methylprednisolone. The paper describes TCR Vbeta CDR3 sequencing of more than 120 peripheral blood samples, made up of about 41 ophthalmopathy patients, over 70 hyperthyroidism patients and roughly 17 progressor patients. The full study reports these points: Sample size was not statistically predetermined, and investigators were not blinded to group allocation. In cross-validation, a model built on a 13 V-J signature told ophthalmopathy apart from stable hyperthyroidism with 87.88% sensitivity and around 81% specificity, and in testing the same model reached 80%/75%. Most expanded thyroid clonotypes (frequency above 0.001) were also detected in blood, a finding suggesting that blood repertoires may reflect thyroid immune responses. In validation, the model predicted progression to ophthalmopathy with approximately 69% sensitivity and 72% to 85% specificity, a median of 6.5 months before onset.

The TCR beta CDR3 regions were amplified from RNA transcripts. A first-round RT-PCR of the TCR CDR3 used the HTBI primer set with the Qiagen OneStep RT-PCR kit. A second multiplex PCR round built the libraries, followed by size selection and purification. Libraries were sequenced paired-end with 100 bp reads on an Illumina HiSeq2000. Turning to the authors' computational methods: SOAPnuke was used to process the raw data, with reads discarded if the reads contained adapters or uncalled bases, had a mean Phred below 15, or lacked an exact constant-primer or identifier match. High-quality paired reads were merged using COPE v1.2.5, and each unique nucleotide sequence was defined as a clonotype. MiTCR v1.1 was used to align the clonotypes against IMGT TRBV, TRBD and TRBJ reference segments. The analysis included only V-J combinations with a frequency above 0.0001, which together covered more than 99% of the repertoires. The TCS score was defined as the ratio of F50 (clonal expansion) to E x V (chaos), calculated using BLOSUM62-based TCRdist between CDR3 peptides within each V-J. Welch's t-statistics and random forest reduced around 550 V-J features to about 12, which were used in a naive Bayes classifier (R e1071). TCRdb redid the processing of the public reads, applying fastp at Q25 and MiXCR, and retained in-frame beta chains. Here each entry gathers all rows of one CDR3 protein and keeps the most common genes and DNA. The V and J calls and clone size come from TCRdb's table, not from the authors' own analysis. The sample table holds more than 550,000 distinct CDR3 sequences, of which roughly a sixth were seen once. The ten largest account for approximately 15% of the sample.

CDR3 length: 15 amino acids, cysteine to phenylalanine. Just CDR3 DNA is preserved here, 45 bases in frame from base 1. In the germline V gene, CDR1 corresponds to SGDLS and CDR2 to YYNGEE. Unmatched junction bases come to 5, with V trimmed by 3 bases and J by 6 bases. Hyperthyroidism patients were aged 18 to 65 years and newly diagnosed, with disease duration of less than 2 months. Patients with uncontrolled infections, other autoimmune diseases, pregnancy or lactation were excluded. Diagnoses were based on clinical symptoms, serum thyroxine and TRAb, thyroid ultrasound and orbital computed tomography. For progressor patients, blood was drawn at the first diagnosis of hyperthyroidism, before any ophthalmopathy symptoms had appeared. PBMCs were isolated from 10 ml of fresh peripheral blood by Ficoll-Paque density gradient centrifugation. Progressor patients were initially diagnosed with Graves' hyperthyroidism and developed ophthalmopathy during follow-up. Total RNA was extracted using Trizol reagent, and RNA quality was assessed on an Agilent 2100 Bioanalyzer.

The rearranged segments are TRBV9 and TRBJ1-6, and TRBD1 matches 8 of the central bases. The receptor comes from a woman aged 45-65 years with Graves' hyperthyroidism that later progressed to Graves' ophthalmopathy. Material: blood. CDR3 protein: CASSEGTGLNSPLHF. The DNA sequence is TGTGCCAGCAGCGAGGGGACAGGCCTTAATTCACCCCTCCACTTT.